This entry concerns a single T cell receptor beta chain. The data derive from a study of blood T cell repertoires in COVID-19. Study-level information: COVID-19 samples collected from the United States, Italy and Spain covered acute and convalescent phases. Nucleic acid was either cDNA or gDNA, and it came from T cells, B-cell-depleted T cells, or PBMCs.

In the original processing: Amplified reference gene primers provided the basis for estimating nucleated cell counts. Sequenced by immunoSEQ multiplex PCR; TCRdb stores in-frame clones only, minus some. From that table come the V and J calls and clone size; the DNA was used to work out D and trimming. The sample holds roughly 400,000 clones, approximately 87% seen once. The germline V gene encodes CDR1 MNHEY and CDR2 SVGAGI. Deletions cut 0 bases from V and 4 bases from J, with 9 bases between. This CDR3 comprises 14 residues. Sequenced material: peripheral blood. The chain recombines TRBV6-5 with TRBJ1-2, with D perhaps matching TRBD1 (5 bases). The origin of this receptor is a woman aged 55-69 years with COVID-19, enrolled during active disease. The CDR3 bases are TGTGCCAGCAGTTACTCGCAGGGAACCTATGGCTACACCTTC. Its translation is CASSYSQGTYGYTF.